The sequence of this T cell receptor beta chain was determined in a study of cytomegalovirus exposure and HLA in healthy donors. The wider study: Of 350 to 400 genotyped donors, about 81% grouped in the Caucasian-associated ancestry cluster.

PCR used 60 Vbeta primers and 13 Jbeta primers. The data were produced by immunoSEQ multiplex PCR, yet TCRdb's version contains in-frame clones alone and is incomplete. The table shows 200,000 to 250,000 clones, with around 80% occurring only once. CDR1 SNHLY and CDR2 FYNNEI come from the germline V gene. The CDR3 covers 14 residues. The ends lost 1 base at V and 6 bases at J; junction bases unmatched: 3. The chain couples TRBV2 to TRBJ2-3, with 8 bases matching TRBD1. The sequencing input was PBMCs. The receptor comes from a woman aged 55-75 years in good health and CMV-seropositive. Here the CDR3 reads CASSEDRGTDTQYF. The DNA for the CDR3 is TGTGCCAGCAGTGAAGACAGGGGGACTGATACGCAGTATTTT.